This TCR beta chain was recorded in a study of blood T cell repertoires in COVID-19. At the level of the study: PBMCs, B-cell-depleted T cells, or T cells were the source of the cDNA or gDNA that made up the material.

Clones were read by immunoSEQ multiplex PCR, and TCRdb kept only the in-frame ones, dropping some. The table has 90,000 to 100,000 clones, about 81% seen once; the top ten hold roughly a quarter. The germline V gene encodes CDR1 LGHNA and CDR2 YNFKEQ. The CDR3 covers 16 residues. The ends were cut back, 1 base at V and 0 bases at J, with 11 bases in the middle. Sequencing used peripheral blood. This chain links TRBV4-2 with TRBJ2-3; D is undetermined. This sequence originates from a man between 65 and 79 years old with acute or convalescent COVID-19. The CDR3 loop reads CASSQGGRSSTDTQYF. CDR3 coding DNA: TGTGCCAGCAGCCAAGGAGGCCGTTCGAGCACAGATACGCAGTATTTT.